This T cell receptor (beta chain) derives from a study of T cell repertoires in cytomegalovirus infection. Study overall: CMV epitopes that were recently identified and HLA-C-restricted were used alongside well-studied HLA-B-restricted ones. Signatures in public TCR beta sequences pointed to both CMV infection and matching HLA type. Study-level points and caveats: Within the response measured ex vivo, HLA-C-restricted CMV-specific TCR beta clonotypes were dominant.

Worth noting for this clonotype: Its antigen is undetermined.

TCRdb recomputed calls from the reads with MiXCR, one row per CDR3 protein. The sample records some 900,000 distinct CDR3 sequences, about 30% being singletons. Trimming removed 3 bases at V and 5 bases at J, with 10 bases between. The CDR3 is made up of 14 amino acids. This receptor was taken from a human donor in good health (CMV status not recorded). Some clones in this sample may be carry-over from other donors' samples. The V and J genes are TRBV12-3 or TRBV12-4 and TRBJ2-2, with D perhaps matching TRBD1 (5 bases). The sample in question was cultured CD8+ T cells from PBMCs, obtained from culture after CMV antigen stimulation. CDR3 in amino acids: CASSLTTATGELFF. The CDR3 bases are TGTGCCAGCAGTTTGACGACAGCGACCGGGGAGCTGTTTTTT.